One TCR beta chain is described in this entry. Its target is unknown. Data came from immunoSEQ multiplex PCR; TCRdb stores just in-frame clones and leaves some out. This sample has around 370,000 clones, with about 88% found just once. Described treatment: about 20 received Ad26.COV2.S at low or high dose, single or two shots; a few received placebo; per-sample allocation not given. Following the first vaccine or placebo injection, samples were taken on day 63. These data are taken from a study of Ad26.COV2.S vaccination and SARS-CoV-2 variants. Study findings and constraints: There was reportedly substantial breadth in spike-specific CD8+ and CD4+ T cell responses after vaccination. Relative to placebo recipients, vaccine recipients exhibited elevated spike-specific TCR breadth.

J lost 0 bases, V lost 9 bases, and 4 bases had no gene match. In germline, CDR1 is SNHLY, CDR2 FYNNEI. This CDR3 is built from 14 residues. The TCR originated in a person aged 18-60 years who received the Ad26.COV2.S COVID-19 vaccine or a placebo. The rearrangement uses TRBV2 and TRBJ2-2; 7 nucleotides line up with TRBD1. The starting material was peripheral blood, obtained in a trial of Ad26.COV2.S vaccine versus placebo. The CDR3 loop is CASFQGANTGELFF. The CDR3 DNA is TGTGCCAGTTTTCAGGGGGCGAACACCGGGGAGCTGTTTTTT.